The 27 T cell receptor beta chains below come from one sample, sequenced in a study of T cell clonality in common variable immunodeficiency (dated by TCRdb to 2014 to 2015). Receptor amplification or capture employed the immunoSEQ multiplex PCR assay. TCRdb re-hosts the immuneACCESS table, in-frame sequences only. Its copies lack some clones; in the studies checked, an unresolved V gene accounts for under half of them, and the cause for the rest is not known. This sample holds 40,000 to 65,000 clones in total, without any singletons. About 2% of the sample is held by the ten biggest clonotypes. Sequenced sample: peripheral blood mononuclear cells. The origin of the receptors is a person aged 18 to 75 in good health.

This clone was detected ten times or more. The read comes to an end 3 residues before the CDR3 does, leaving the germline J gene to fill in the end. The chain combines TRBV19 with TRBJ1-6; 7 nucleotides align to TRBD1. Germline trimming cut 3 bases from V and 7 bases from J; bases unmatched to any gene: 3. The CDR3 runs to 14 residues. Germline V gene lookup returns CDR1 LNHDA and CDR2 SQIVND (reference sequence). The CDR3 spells CASSMGDRNSPLHF. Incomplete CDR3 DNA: TGTGCCAGTAGTATGGGGGACAGAAATTCACCC.

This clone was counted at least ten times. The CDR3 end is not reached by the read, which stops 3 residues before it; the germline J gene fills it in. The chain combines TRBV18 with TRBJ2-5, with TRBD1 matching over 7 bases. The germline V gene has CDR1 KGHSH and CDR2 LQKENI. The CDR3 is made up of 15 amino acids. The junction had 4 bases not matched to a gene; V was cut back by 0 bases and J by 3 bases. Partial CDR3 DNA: TGTGCCAGCTCACCACCGGGGACAGCGGAAGAGACC. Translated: CASSPPGTAEET. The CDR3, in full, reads CASSPPGTAEETQYF.

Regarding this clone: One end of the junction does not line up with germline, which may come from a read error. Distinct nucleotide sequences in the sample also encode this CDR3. CDR3 sequence reads: CAGRGQGARNTIYF. The covered CDR3 bases are TGTGCCGGGAGGGGACAGGGGGCCCGAAACACC. J is TRBJ1-3 and V is TRBV30; 12 bases are shared with TRBD1. Sequencing ends 3 residues short of the CDR3 end; the germline J gene provides the rest. CDR1 is GTSNPN and CDR2 is SVGIG in the germline V gene (reference sequence). This CDR3 region has 14 residues.

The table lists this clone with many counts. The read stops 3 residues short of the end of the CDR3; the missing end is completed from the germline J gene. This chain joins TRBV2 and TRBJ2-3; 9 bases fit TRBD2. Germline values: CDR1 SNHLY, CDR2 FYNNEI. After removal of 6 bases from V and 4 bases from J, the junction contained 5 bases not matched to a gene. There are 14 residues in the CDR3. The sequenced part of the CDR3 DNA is TGTGCCAGCAGAGTTAGCGGGGGCTCAGATACG. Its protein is CASRVSGGSDT. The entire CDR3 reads CASRVSGGSDTQYF.

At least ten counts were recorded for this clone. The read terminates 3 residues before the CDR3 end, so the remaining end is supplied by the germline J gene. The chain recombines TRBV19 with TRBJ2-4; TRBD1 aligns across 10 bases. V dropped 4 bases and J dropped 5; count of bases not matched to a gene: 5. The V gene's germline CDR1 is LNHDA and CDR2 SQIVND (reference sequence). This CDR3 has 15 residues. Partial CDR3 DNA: TGTGCCAGTAGTACTGCAGGGACAGGGGAAAACATT. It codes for CASSTAGTGENI. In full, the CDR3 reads CASSTAGTGENIQYF.

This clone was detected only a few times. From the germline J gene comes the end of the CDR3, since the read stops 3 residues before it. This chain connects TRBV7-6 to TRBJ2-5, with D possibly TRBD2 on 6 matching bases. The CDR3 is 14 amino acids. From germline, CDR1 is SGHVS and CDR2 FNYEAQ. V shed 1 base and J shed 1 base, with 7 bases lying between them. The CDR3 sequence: CASSLGLGQETQYF. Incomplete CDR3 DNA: TGTGCCAGCAGCTTAGGACTAGGCCAAGAGACC.

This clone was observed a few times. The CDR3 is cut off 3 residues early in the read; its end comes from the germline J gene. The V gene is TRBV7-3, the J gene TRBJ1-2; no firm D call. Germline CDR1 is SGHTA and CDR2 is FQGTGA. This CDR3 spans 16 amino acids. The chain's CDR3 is CASSPWPVAPHNDYTF. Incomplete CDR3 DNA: TGTGCCAGCAGCCCATGGCCAGTGGCCCCCCACAATGAC. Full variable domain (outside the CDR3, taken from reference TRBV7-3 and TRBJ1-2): GAGVSQTPSNKVTEKGKYVELRCDPISGHTALYWYRQSLGQGPEFLIYFQGTGAADDSGLPNDRFFAVRPEGSVSTLKIQRTERGDSAVYLCASSPWPVAPHNDYTFGSGTRLTVV.

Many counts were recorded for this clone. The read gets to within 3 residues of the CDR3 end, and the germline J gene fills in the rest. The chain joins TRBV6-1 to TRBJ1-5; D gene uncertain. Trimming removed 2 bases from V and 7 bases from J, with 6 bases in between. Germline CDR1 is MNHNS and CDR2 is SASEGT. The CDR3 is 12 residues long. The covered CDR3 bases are TGTGCCAGCAGTGAAAGGGTCCAGCCC. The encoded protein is CASSERVQP. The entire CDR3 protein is CASSERVQPQHF.

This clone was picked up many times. The CDR3 loop reads CASGLVRGGDQPQHF. CDR3 DNA (partial): TGTGCTAGTGGTTTGGTAAGAGGGGGAGATCAGCCC. The chain employs TRBV12-5 and TRBJ1-5; weak D call: TRBD1 (6 bases). The read ends 3 residues before the CDR3 terminus; that terminus is restored from the germline J gene. Germline V gene lookup returns CDR1 LGHNT and CDR2 FRNRAP. V was shortened by 0 bases and J by 5 bases, with 11 bases between the two germline ends. The CDR3 spans 15 residues.

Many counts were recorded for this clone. Incomplete CDR3 DNA: TGTGCCAGCAGCTTCGGGCGGACTGAAAACACC. Translated, it gives CASSFGRTENT. The complete CDR3 sequence is CASSFGRTENTIYF. The V and J genes are TRBV11-2 and TRBJ1-3; D unclear. The CDR3 goes on 3 residues after the read ends, and that part is filled in from the germline J gene. CDR1 is SGHAT, CDR2 FQNNGV, per germline. This CDR3 is 14 amino acids long. Trimming pared 3 bases from V and 6 bases from J, leaving 12 bases between.

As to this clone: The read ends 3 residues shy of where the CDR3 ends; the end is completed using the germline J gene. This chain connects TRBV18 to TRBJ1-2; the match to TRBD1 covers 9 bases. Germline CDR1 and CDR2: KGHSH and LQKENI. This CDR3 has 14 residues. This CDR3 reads CASSPRGTGNDYTF. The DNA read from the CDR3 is TGTGCCAGCTCACCAAGAGGGACAGGGAATGAC. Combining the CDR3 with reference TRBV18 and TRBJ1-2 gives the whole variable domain NAGVMQNPRHLVRRRGQEARLRCSPMKGHSHVYWYRQLPEEGLKFMVYLQKENIIDESGMPKERFSAEFPKEGPSILRIQQVVRGDSAAYFCASSPRGTGNDYTFGSGTRLTVV.

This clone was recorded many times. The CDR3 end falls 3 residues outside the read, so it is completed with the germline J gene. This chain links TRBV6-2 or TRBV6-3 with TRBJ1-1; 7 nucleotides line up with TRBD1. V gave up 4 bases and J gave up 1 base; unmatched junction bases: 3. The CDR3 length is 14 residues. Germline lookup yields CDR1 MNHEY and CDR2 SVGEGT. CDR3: CASSLYRGNTEAFF. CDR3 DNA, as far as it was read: TGTGCCAGCAGTTTGTACAGGGGGAACACTGAA.

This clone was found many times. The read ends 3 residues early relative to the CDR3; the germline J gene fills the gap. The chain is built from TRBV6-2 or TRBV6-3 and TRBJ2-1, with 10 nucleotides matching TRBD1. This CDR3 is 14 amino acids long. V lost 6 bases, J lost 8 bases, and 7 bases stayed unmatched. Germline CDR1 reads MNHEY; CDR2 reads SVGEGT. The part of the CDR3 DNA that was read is TGTGCCAGCAGCCAGGACAGGGGGGTTTATGAG. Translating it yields CASSQDRGVYE. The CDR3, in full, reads CASSQDRGVYEQFF.

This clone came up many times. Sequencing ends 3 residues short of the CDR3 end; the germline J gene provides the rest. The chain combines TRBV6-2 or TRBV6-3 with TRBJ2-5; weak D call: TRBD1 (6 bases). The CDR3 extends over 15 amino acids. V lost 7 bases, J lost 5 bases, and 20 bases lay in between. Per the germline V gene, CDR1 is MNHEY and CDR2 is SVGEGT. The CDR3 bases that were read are TGTGCCAGCACTAGATCCCTAGGGGGACGCGAGACC. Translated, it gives CASTRSLGGRET. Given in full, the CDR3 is CASTRSLGGRETQYF.

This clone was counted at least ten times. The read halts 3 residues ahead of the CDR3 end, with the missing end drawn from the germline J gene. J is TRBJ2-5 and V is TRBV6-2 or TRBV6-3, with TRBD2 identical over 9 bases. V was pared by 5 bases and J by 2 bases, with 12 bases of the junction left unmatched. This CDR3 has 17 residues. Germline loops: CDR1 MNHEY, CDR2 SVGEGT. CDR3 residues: CASSKGVIAGAQETQYF. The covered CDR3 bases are TGTGCCAGCAGTAAGGGTGTGATAGCGGGAGCTCAAGAGACC.

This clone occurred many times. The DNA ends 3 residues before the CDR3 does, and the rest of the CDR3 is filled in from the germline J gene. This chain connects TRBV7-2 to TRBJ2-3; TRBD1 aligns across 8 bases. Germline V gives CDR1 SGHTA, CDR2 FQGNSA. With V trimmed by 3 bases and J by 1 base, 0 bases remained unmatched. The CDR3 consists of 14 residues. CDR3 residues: CASSLGQGTDTQYF. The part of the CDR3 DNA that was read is TGTGCCAGCAGCTTGGGACAGGGCACAGATACG.

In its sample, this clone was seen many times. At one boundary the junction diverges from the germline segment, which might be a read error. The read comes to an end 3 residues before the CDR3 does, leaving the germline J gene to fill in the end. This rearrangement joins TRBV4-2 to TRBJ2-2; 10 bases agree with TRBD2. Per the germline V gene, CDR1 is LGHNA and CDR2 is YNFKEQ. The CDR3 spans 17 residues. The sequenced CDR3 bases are TGCGCCAGCAGCCAGGCTAGCGGGAGTGTAGACACCGGGGAG. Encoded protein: CASSQASGSVDTGE. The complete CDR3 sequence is CASSQASGSVDTGELFF.

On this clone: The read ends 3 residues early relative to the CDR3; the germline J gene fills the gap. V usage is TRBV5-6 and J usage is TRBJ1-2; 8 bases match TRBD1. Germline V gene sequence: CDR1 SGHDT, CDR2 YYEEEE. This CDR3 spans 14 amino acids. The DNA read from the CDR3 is TGTGCCAGCAGCAAGGACAGGGTCTCCTACGAC. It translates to CASSKDRVSYD. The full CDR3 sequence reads CASSKDRVSYDYTF.

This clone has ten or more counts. CDR3 sequence reads: CSASLQGTGSSHGYTF. The sequenced part of the CDR3 DNA is TGCAGTGCTAGCCTCCAAGGGACAGGGTCTTCCCATGGC. This chain joins TRBV20-1 and TRBJ1-2; the match to TRBD1 covers 9 bases. The read ends 3 residues before the CDR3 terminus; that terminus is restored from the germline J gene. This CDR3 contains 16 residues. Germline V lookup: CDR1 DFQATT, CDR2 SNEGSKA (reference sequence). The junction had 14 bases not matched to a gene; V was cut back by 3 bases and J by 6 bases.

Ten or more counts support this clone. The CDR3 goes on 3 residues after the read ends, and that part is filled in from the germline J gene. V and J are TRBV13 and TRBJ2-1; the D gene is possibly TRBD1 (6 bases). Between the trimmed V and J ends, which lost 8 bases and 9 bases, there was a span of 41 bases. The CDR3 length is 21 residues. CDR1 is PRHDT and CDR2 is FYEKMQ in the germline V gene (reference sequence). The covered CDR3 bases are TGTGCCAGCGGCTCGGGACCGGAGGCCGCTGTTGACAGGATGTATACGGGTGAG. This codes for CASGSGPEAAVDRMYTGE. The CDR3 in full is CASGSGPEAAVDRMYTGEQFF.

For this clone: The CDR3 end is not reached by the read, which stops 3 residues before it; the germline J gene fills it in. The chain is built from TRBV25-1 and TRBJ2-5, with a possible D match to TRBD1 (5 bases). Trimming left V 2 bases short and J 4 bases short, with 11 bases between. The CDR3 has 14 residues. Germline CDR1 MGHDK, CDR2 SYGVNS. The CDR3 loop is CASSEVVGVETQYF. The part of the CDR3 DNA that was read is TGTGCCAGCAGTGAAGTGGTAGGGGTAGAGACC. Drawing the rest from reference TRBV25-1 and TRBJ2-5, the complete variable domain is EADIYQTPRYLVIGTGKKITLECSQTMGHDKMYWYQQDPGMELHLIHYSYGVNSTEKGDLSSESTVSRIRTEHFPLTLESARPSHTSQYLCASSEVVGVETQYFGPGTRLLVL.

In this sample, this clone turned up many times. The CDR3 sequence is CASSYRDRHTDTQYF. The covered CDR3 bases are TGTGCCAGCAGCTATAGGGACAGACACACAGATACG. The J gene is TRBJ2-3, the V gene TRBV6-4, with 7 bases fitting TRBD1. The read comes to an end 3 residues before the CDR3 does, leaving the germline J gene to fill in the end. V shed 6 bases, J shed 2 bases, and the junction held 8 bases outside the gene matches. This CDR3 is built from 15 residues. Germline V gene data show CDR1 as MRHNA and CDR2 as SNTAGT.

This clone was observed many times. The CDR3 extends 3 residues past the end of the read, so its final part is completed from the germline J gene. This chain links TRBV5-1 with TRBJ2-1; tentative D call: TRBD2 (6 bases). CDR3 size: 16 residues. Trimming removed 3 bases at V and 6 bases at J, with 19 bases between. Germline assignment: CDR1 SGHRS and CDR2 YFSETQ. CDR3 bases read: TGCGCCAGCAGCTCGATGCCGGGGGTAGAAGGCAATGAG. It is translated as CASSSMPGVEGNE. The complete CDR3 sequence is CASSSMPGVEGNEQFF.

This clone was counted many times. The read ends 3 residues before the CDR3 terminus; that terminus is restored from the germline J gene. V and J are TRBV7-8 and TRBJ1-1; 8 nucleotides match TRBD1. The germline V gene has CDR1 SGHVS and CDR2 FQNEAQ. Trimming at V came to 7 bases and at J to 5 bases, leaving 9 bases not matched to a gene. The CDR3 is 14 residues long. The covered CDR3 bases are TGTGCCAGCACCGTCAGGGGGCGAGGAACTGAA. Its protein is CASTVRGRGTE. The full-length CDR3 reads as CASTVRGRGTEAFF.

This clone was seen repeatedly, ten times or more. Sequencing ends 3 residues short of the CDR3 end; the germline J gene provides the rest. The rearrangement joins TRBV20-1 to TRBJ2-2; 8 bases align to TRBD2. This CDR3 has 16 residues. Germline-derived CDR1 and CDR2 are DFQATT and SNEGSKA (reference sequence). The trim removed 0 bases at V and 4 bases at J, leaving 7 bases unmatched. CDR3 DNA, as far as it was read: TGCAGTGCTAGAGACCCGACTAGCGTCGCCACCGGGGAG. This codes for CSARDPTSVATGE. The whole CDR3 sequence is CSARDPTSVATGELFF.

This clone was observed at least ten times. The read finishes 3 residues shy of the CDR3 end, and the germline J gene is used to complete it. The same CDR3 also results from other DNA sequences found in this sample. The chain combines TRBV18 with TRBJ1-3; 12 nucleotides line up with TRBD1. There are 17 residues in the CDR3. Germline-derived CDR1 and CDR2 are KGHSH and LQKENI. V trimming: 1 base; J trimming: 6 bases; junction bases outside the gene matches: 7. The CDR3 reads CASSPLPGQGATNTIYF. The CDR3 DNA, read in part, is TGTGCCAGCTCACCACTCCCGGGACAGGGGGCAACAAACACC.

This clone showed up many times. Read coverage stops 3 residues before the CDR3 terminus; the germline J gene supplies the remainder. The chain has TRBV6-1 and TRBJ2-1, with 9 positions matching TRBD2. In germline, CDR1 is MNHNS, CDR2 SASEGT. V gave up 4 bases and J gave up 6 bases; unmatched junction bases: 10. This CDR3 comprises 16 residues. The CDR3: CASSGSLAGRGNEQFF. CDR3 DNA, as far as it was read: TGTGCCAGCAGTGGATCGCTAGCGGGAAGGGGCAATGAG.